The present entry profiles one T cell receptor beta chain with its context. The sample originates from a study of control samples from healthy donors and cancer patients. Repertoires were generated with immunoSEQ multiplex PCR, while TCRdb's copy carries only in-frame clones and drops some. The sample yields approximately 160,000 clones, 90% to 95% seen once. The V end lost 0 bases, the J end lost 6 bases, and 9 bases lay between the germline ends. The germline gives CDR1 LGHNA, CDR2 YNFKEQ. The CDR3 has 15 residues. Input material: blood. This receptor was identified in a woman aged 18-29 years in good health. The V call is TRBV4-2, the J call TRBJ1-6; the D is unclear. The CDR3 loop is CASSQEQNTNSPLHF. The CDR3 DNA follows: TGTGCCAGCAGCCAAGAACAGAACACTAATTCACCCCTCCACTTT.